These 9 T cell receptor beta chains share one sample of origin, sequenced in a study of T cell changes during pregnancy in multiple sclerosis (dated by TCRdb to the late 2010s). Libraries came from the immunoSEQ multiplex PCR assay. Drawn from immuneACCESS, this table holds only the in-frame rearrangements with V and J called that TCRdb kept. Clones are partly lost; checked studies trace under half to an unresolved V gene and leave the rest unexplained. The sample table lists about 100,000 clones, 80% to 95% of them with a count of one. The ten largest clones add up to 1.9% of the sample. The sample consisted of peripheral blood, taken after pregnancy. Every receptor here comes from a female donor with multiple sclerosis, enrolled in a pregnancy study.

The chain recombines TRBV18 with TRBJ1-1; D gene uncertain. Trimming removed 3 bases from V and 1 base from J, with 15 bases in between. Germline assignment: CDR1 KGHSH and CDR2 LQKENI. The CDR3 spans 16 residues. The CDR3 is CASSPLPVLANTEAFF. CDR3 sequence (DNA): TGTGCCAGCTCACCCCTTCCCGTATTGGCGAACACTGAAGCTTTCTTT.

The rearrangement uses TRBV6-5 and TRBJ1-2, with D perhaps TRBD1 (6 bases). Germline values: CDR1 MNHEY, CDR2 SVGAGI. V gave up 1 base and J gave up 6 bases, with 9 bases separating them. The CDR3 consists of 13 residues. The DNA for the CDR3 is TGTGCCAGCAGTTACTTCCGGGACAATGGCTACACCTTC. The encoded protein is CASSYFRDNGYTF.

This chain connects TRBV2 to TRBJ1-5; 7 bases match TRBD1. V lost 7 bases, J lost 7 bases, and 10 bases stayed unmatched. The CDR3 is 14 amino acids. Germline values: CDR1 SNHLY, CDR2 FYNNEI. In DNA, the CDR3 is TGTGCCAGCACTCCGCGGACAGGAGGACAGCCCCAGCATTTT. The encoded protein is CASTPRTGGQPQHF.

The rearrangement uses TRBV2 and TRBJ2-3; 8 bases are shared with TRBD2. There are 14 residues in the CDR3. Trimming removed 5 bases from V and 5 bases from J; junction bases left unmatched: 6. Per germline, CDR1 SNHLY and CDR2 FYNNEI. This chain's CDR3 is CASSPAGAKDTQYF. CDR3 DNA: TGTGCCAGCAGTCCAGCGGGAGCGAAAGATACGCAGTATTTT.

V gene TRBV29-1 combines with J gene TRBJ2-2; no clear D. The germline V gene has CDR1 SQVTM and CDR2 ANQGSEA. V dropped 3 bases and J dropped 8 bases, with 10 bases sitting between them. CDR3 length equals 12 residues. CDR3 loop: CSVEGPRGELFF. The CDR3 region has the DNA TGCAGCGTTGAGGGCCCTCGGGGGGAGCTGTTTTTT.

The chain is built from TRBV27 and TRBJ2-3; 8 nucleotides match TRBD2. V lost 3 bases to trimming and J lost 2 bases; unmatched junction nucleotides: 10. CDR1 MNHEY and CDR2 SMNVEV come from the germline V gene (reference sequence). This CDR3 contains 17 residues. CDR3 in amino acids: CASSFSGTRVNTDTQYF. CDR3 DNA: TGTGCCAGCAGTTTCTCCGGGACTAGAGTAAACACAGATACGCAGTATTTT.

The chain recombines TRBV5-1 with TRBJ2-2; 7 bases align to TRBD1. CDR1 is SGHRS, CDR2 YFSETQ, per germline. The CDR3 contains 15 residues. The J segment lost 2 bases and the V segment lost 3 bases, leaving 4 bases of the junction unmatched. The CDR3 region is CASSSNRGNTGELFF. The CDR3 DNA reads as TGCGCCAGCAGCTCTAACAGGGGTAACACCGGGGAGCTGTTTTTT.

The rearrangement links TRBV2 to TRBJ2-2, with TRBD2 as a possible D gene (7 bases). In germline, CDR1 is SNHLY, CDR2 FYNNEI. The ends were cut back, 7 bases at V and 9 bases at J, with 9 bases in the middle. This CDR3 spans 11 amino acids. The CDR3 is CASTGGRELFF. The CDR3 DNA follows: TGTGCCAGCACGGGGGGCCGGGAGCTGTTTTTT.

This rearrangement joins TRBV4-1 to TRBJ2-1; 9 bases are shared with TRBD2. This CDR3 has 15 amino acids. Per the germline V gene, CDR1 is MGHRA and CDR2 is YSYEKL. Trimming cost V 1 base and J 6 bases; bases outside gene matches: 4. The CDR3 nucleotides read TGCGCCAGCAGCCAAGTGAGCGGGAGGATCAATGAGCAGTTCTTC. This sequence encodes CASSQVSGRINEQFF.